These 23 T cell receptor beta chains came from one sample sequenced in a study of cytomegalovirus exposure and HLA in healthy donors. The PCR employed 60 Vbeta primers together with 13 Jbeta primers. Libraries were prepared by immunoSEQ multiplex PCR; TCRdb keeps only in-frame clonotypes and omits some of them. The table lists approximately 120,000 clones. Sequences were obtained from PBMCs. These receptor sequences come from a man in his forties in good health and CMV-seronegative.

This chain links TRBV21-1 with TRBJ2-7; whether TRBD1, the table's D call, matches the DNA was not checked. TRBV21-1 is deemed a pseudogene. The CDR3 runs to 15 residues. The CDR3 protein is CASSKDEGACDEQYF. The CDR3, as DNA: TGTGCCAGCAGCAAAGACGAGGGGGCATGCGACGAGCAGTACTTC.

DNA of the CDR3: TGCGCCAGCAGCTACCTACGACAGGGGGATGGGTACGAGCAGTACTTC. The encoded protein is CASSYLRQGDGYEQYF. This chain connects TRBV5-1 to TRBJ2-7, with 9 bases matching TRBD1. CDR3 size: 16 residues. J was trimmed by 4 bases and V by 3 bases; bases with no gene match: 11. Germline loops: CDR1 SGHRS, CDR2 YFSETQ.

This chain joins TRBV5-1 and TRBJ2-2; a possible D gene is TRBD2 (6 bases). Trimming removed 4 bases at V and 4 bases at J, with 11 bases between. Germline lookup yields CDR1 SGHRS and CDR2 YFSETQ. The CDR3 runs to 14 residues. The CDR3 region is CASSRTGVTGELFF. The CDR3 DNA sequence: TGCGCCAGCAGCCGTACGGGGGTCACCGGGGAGCTGTTTTTT.

This chain links TRBV5-6 with TRBJ1-5; D call uncertain. The germline gives CDR1 SGHDT, CDR2 YYEEEE. V shed 0 bases and J shed 2 bases, with 9 bases lying between them. This CDR3 region has 15 residues. CDR3 loop: CASSLGPRGNQPQHF. DNA of the CDR3: TGTGCCAGCAGCTTGGGACCGAGGGGCAATCAGCCCCAGCATTTT.

V is TRBV11-3 and J is TRBJ2-5, with TRBD2 identical over 12 bases. The tail of the sequence fits TRBJ2-7 better, so the J call may be wrong. Germline V gives CDR1 SGHNT, CDR2 YENEEA. This CDR3 is 13 amino acids long. The CDR3 bases are TGTGCCAGCACCAGACTAGCGGGAGACGAGCAGTACTTC. The encoded protein is CASTRLAGDEQYF.

The chain carries TRBV6-1 and TRBJ2-3; 12 bases are a match to TRBD2. V shed 0 bases, J shed 2 bases, and the junction held 6 bases outside the gene matches. Germline CDR1 MNHNS, CDR2 SASEGT. The CDR3 sequence is 18 residues long. The CDR3 protein is CASSEARTSGIFTDTQYF. DNA of the CDR3: TGTGCCAGCAGTGAAGCCAGGACTAGCGGGATTTTCACAGATACGCAGTATTTT.

The chain links TRBV30 to TRBJ1-1; 7 positions agree with TRBD1. The trim removed 4 bases at V and 0 bases at J, leaving 11 bases unmatched. The CDR3 runs 16 residues. Germline V lookup: CDR1 GTSNPN, CDR2 SVGIG (reference sequence). CDR3 nucleotide sequence: TGTGCCTGGATGCCTCCCCCCCAGGGGGTGAACACTGAAGCTTTCTTT. Its protein product is CAWMPPPQGVNTEAFF.

The V call is TRBV7-8, the J call TRBJ2-7, with D possibly being TRBD1 (5 bases). The V gene's germline CDR1 is SGHVS and CDR2 FQNEAQ. CDR3 size: 14 residues. The V end was cut by 0 bases, the J end by 2 bases, with 8 bases between. The CDR3 nucleotides are TGTGCCAGCAGCTTAGCGAAGGGGCCCTACGAGCAGTACTTC. This encodes CASSLAKGPYEQYF.

The chain has TRBV9 and TRBJ2-2, with a tentative D call TRBD2 (7 bases). The CDR3 runs to 16 residues. The germline gives CDR1 SGDLS, CDR2 YYNGEE. The V end lost 0 bases, the J end lost 6 bases, and 15 bases lay between the germline ends. The CDR3 region is CASSVGGGGVSGELFF. The DNA of the CDR3 is TGTGCCAGCAGCGTAGGTGGGGGGGGCGTCTCCGGGGAGCTGTTTTTT.

V usage is TRBV7-9 and J usage is TRBJ2-7; 9 bases are shared with TRBD1. V shed 3 bases and J 4 bases; nucleotides not matched to a gene: 10. This CDR3 is built from 16 residues. From germline, CDR1 is SEHNR and CDR2 FQNEAQ (reference sequence). The CDR3 loop reads CASSFPPGQGTYEQYF. Written as DNA, the CDR3 is TGTGCCAGCAGCTTTCCCCCGGGACAGGGAACTTACGAGCAGTACTTC.

The CDR3, as DNA: TGCGCCAGCGGAACCTCGGGGAGGGGTGCCTACAATGAGCAGTTCTTC. It encodes CASGTSGRGAYNEQFF. The V gene is TRBV5-1, the J gene TRBJ2-1; TRBD2 agrees at 7 bases. In germline, CDR1 is SGHRS, CDR2 YFSETQ. The CDR3 extends over 16 amino acids. Trimming cost V 7 bases and J 2 bases; bases outside gene matches: 12.

The genes are TRBV19 and TRBJ2-1; 7 bases match TRBD2. Germline trimming cut 4 bases from V and 7 bases from J; bases unmatched to any gene: 7. There are 14 residues in the CDR3. Germline V gene data show CDR1 as LNHDA and CDR2 as SQIVND (reference sequence). The CDR3 here is CASSTVHSGNEQFF. The CDR3 nucleotides read TGTGCCAGTAGTACTGTCCATAGCGGGAATGAGCAGTTCTTC.

The rearrangement links TRBV6-5 to TRBJ1-1; D gene ambiguous. Germline-derived CDR1 and CDR2 are MNHEY and SVGAGI. Trimming shortened V by 6 bases and J by 6 bases, and 14 bases separated the two germline ends. The CDR3 loop spans 13 amino acids. For the CDR3, the DNA is TGTGCCAGCAGCCTTGCGGGTCGCGCTGAAGCTTTCTTT. It encodes CASSLAGRAEAFF.

The gene calls are TRBV5-6 and TRBJ2-1, with D perhaps TRBD2 (6 bases). Per germline, CDR1 SGHDT and CDR2 YYEEEE. The CDR3 runs to 15 residues. Trimming shortened V by 1 base and J by 9 bases, and 17 bases separated the two germline ends. The CDR3 region has the DNA TGTGCCAGCAGCTTGTTATTACTAGCTCCGATTGAGCAGTTCTTC. It yields the protein CASSLLLLAPIEQFF.

The chain is built from TRBV4-1 and TRBJ2-2; 15 nucleotides line up with TRBD2. The CDR3 is made up of 18 amino acids. CDR1 is MGHRA and CDR2 is YSYEKL in the germline V gene. V lost 4 bases, J lost 3 bases, and 6 bases stayed unmatched. The CDR3 spells CASSLGLAGGVYTGELFF. For the CDR3, the DNA is TGCGCCAGCAGCCTCGGACTAGCGGGAGGGGTATACACCGGGGAGCTGTTTTTT.

V and J are TRBV5-1 and TRBJ2-7; D uncertain. Trimming took off 1 base at V and 4 bases at J, with 9 bases between the two ends. Germline CDR1 SGHRS, CDR2 YFSETQ. This CDR3 is built from 13 residues. The CDR3 loop is CASSLTHLYEQYF. In DNA form, the CDR3 reads TGCGCCAGCAGCTTGACCCACCTATACGAGCAGTACTTC.

The rearrangement joins TRBV7-9 to TRBJ2-1; 10 bases agree with TRBD1. The CDR3 spans 16 residues. The ends lost 2 bases at V and 2 bases at J; junction bases unmatched: 3. Germline V gives CDR1 SEHNR, CDR2 FQNEAQ (reference sequence). CDR3 nucleotides: TGTGCCAGCAGCTTATCGGGACAGGGGACCTACAATGAGCAGTTCTTC. Translating it yields CASSLSGQGTYNEQFF.

The genes are TRBV5-1 and TRBJ2-2; possible D gene TRBD2, 6 bases. Looked up from germline, CDR1 is SGHRS and CDR2 is YFSETQ. The ends were cut back, 0 bases at V and 3 bases at J, with 18 bases in the middle. The CDR3 contains 18 residues. The CDR3 reads CASSLEASASPYTGELFF. The DNA for the CDR3 is TGCGCCAGCAGCTTGGAGGCTAGCGCCTCCCCGTACACCGGGGAGCTGTTTTTT.

The chain recombines TRBV4-2 with TRBJ1-5, with D hard to call. The length of the CDR3 is 14 residues. The germline CDR1 and CDR2 sequences are LGHNA and YNFKEQ. V dropped 1 base and J dropped 4 bases, with 8 bases sitting between them. DNA of the CDR3: TGTGCCAGCAGCCAAGCCGGAGGGAATCAGCCCCAGCATTTT. It encodes CASSQAGGNQPQHF.

A note on this clone: This CDR3 is also generated by other DNA sequences in the sample. The rearrangement joins TRBV19 to TRBJ1-1, with no clear D. V was trimmed by 3 bases and J by 1 base, leaving 6 bases between them. This CDR3 comprises 13 residues. The germline CDR1 and CDR2 sequences are LNHDA and SQIVND (reference sequence). CDR3 region: CASSIVRNTEAFF. DNA of the CDR3: TGTGCCAGTAGTATTGTTAGGAACACTGAAGCTTTCTTT.

The rearrangement uses TRBV6-5 and TRBJ2-5; 9 bases agree with TRBD1. Germline V lookup: CDR1 MNHEY, CDR2 SVGAGI. The J segment lost 6 bases and the V segment lost 5 bases, leaving 10 bases of the junction unmatched. CDR3 length: 15 residues. The CDR3 loop is CASSTRDREGKTQYF. The CDR3 DNA reads TGTGCCAGCAGTACACGGGACAGGGAGGGAAAGACCCAGTACTTC.

V is TRBV6-1 and J is TRBJ2-7; possibly TRBD2 for D (5 bases). There are 13 residues in the CDR3. V was shortened by 2 bases and J by 6 bases, with 11 bases between the two germline ends. Germline V lookup: CDR1 MNHNS, CDR2 SASEGT. Here the CDR3 DNA reads TGTGCCAGCAGTGAACGTCTAGCTCGCGAGCAGTACTTC. This codes for CASSERLAREQYF.

The chain uses TRBV4-2 and TRBJ2-7; 11 positions match TRBD2. V shed 0 bases and J 3 bases; nucleotides not matched to a gene: 1. There are 15 residues in the CDR3. The V gene's germline CDR1 is LGHNA and CDR2 YNFKEQ. The CDR3 loop reads CASSQDGTSGYEQYF. CDR3 coding DNA: TGTGCCAGCAGCCAAGATGGGACTAGCGGCTACGAGCAGTACTTC.